This TCR beta chain was obtained from a study of CD8 T cells in Susac syndrome. Study results and caveats: It was acknowledged in the study that its TCR sequencing and HLA analysis involved a relatively small number of individuals.

It was with random hexamers that 0.5 to 1 ug RNA was reverse transcribed. TCR beta CDR3 was amplified by immunoSEQ covering 54 Vbeta and 13 Jbeta. TCRdb recomputed calls from the immunoSEQ multiplex PCR reads with MiXCR, one row per CDR3 protein. The data contain more than 95,000 distinct CDR3 sequences, 90% to 95% of them singletons. CD8+ and CD4+ blood T cells underwent TCR beta sequencing. Healthy donors formed controls matched for age and sex. In the case of this clonotype: Its target is not known. At one of its ends the junction is not consistent with the germline gene, which may arise from a read error.

Germline CDR1 is MNHNS and CDR2 is SASEGT. There are 16 residues in the CDR3. The source is a human donor in good health. The chain uses TRBV6-1 and TRBJ2-5; D possibly corresponds to TRBD2 (5 bases). Sequencing input: CD4+ T cells from PBMCs. The CDR3 nucleotides are TGTGCCAACAGTAAGAGACTCTCCACCGGCGGGGAGACCCAGTACTTC. This sequence encodes CANSKRLSTGGETQYF.